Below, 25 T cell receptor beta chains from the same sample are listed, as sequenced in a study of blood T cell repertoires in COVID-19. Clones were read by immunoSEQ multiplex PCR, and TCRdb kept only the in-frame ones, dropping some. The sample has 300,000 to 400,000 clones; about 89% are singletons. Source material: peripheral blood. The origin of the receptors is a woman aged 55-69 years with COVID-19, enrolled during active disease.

As DNA, the CDR3 is TGTGCCAGCAGCTTACGGCGCGGGGGGTCAGATACGCAGTATTTT. This sequence encodes CASSLRRGGSDTQYF. The chain has TRBV11-3 and TRBJ2-3; 8 nucleotides match TRBD2. The CDR3 is made up of 15 amino acids. V lost 2 bases and J lost 4; bases outside the gene matches: 5. Per germline, CDR1 SGHNT and CDR2 YENEEA.

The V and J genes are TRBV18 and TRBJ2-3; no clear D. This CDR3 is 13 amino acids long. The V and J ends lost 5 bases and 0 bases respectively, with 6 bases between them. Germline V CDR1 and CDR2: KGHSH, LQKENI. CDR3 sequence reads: CASSSLSTDTQYF. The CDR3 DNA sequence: TGTGCCAGCTCATCCCTTAGCACAGATACGCAGTATTTT.

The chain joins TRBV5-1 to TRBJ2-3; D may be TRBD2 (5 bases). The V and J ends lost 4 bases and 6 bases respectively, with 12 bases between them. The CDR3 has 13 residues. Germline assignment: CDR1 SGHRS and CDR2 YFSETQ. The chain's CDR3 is CASSAEGSDTQYF. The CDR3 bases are TGCGCCAGCAGCGCCGAGGGTAGCGATACGCAGTATTTT.

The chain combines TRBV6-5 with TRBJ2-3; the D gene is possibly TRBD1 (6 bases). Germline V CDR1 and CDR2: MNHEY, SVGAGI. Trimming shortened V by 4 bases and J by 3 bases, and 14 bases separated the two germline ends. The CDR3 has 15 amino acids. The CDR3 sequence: CASSSINRVTDTQYF. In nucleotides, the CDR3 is TGTGCCAGCAGTTCCATAAACAGGGTGACAGATACGCAGTATTTT.

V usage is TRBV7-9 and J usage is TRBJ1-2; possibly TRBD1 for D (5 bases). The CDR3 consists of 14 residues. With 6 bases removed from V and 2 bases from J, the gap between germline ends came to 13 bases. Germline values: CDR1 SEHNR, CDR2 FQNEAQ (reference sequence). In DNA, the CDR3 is TGTGCCAGCAGGTTACCGGGACTAAACTATGGCTACACCTTC. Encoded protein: CASRLPGLNYGYTF.

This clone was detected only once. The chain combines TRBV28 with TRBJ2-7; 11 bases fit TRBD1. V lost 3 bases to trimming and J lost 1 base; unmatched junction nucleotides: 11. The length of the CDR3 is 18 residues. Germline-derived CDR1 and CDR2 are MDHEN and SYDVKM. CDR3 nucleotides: TGTGCCAGCAGTTTCCGTTGGACAGGGGGCTTTCGGTCCTACGAGCAGTACTTC. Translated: CASSFRWTGGFRSYEQYF.

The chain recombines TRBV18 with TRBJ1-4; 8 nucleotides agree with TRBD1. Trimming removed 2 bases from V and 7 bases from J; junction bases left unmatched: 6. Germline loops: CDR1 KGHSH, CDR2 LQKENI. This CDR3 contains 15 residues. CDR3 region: CASSPWTGRGEKLFF. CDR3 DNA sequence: TGTGCCAGCTCACCATGGACAGGGAGGGGTGAAAAACTGTTTTTT.

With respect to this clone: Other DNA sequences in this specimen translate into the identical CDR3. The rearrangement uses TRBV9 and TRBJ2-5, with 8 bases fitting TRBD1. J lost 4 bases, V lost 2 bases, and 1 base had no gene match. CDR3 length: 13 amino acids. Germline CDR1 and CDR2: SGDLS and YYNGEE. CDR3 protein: CASSVDRGETQYF. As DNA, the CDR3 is TGTGCCAGCAGCGTTGACAGGGGAGAGACCCAGTACTTC.

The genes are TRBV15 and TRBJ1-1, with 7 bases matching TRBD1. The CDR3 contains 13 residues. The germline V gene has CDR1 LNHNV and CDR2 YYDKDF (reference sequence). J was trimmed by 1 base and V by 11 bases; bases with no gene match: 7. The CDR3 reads CAAARGPNTEAFF. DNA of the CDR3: TGTGCCGCCGCGAGGGGGCCGAACACTGAAGCTTTCTTT.

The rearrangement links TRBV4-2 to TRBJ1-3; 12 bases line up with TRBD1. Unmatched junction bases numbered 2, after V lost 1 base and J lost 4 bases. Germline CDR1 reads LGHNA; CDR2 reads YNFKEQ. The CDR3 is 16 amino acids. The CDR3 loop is CASSQGDRGHGNTIYF. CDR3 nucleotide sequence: TGTGCCAGCAGCCAAGGGGACAGGGGGCACGGAAACACCATATATTTT.

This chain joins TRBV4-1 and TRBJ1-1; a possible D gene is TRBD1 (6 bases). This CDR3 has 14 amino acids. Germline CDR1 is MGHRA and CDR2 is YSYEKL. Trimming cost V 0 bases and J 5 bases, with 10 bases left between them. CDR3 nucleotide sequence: TGCGCCAGCAGCCAAGATTCAGGGGTTACTGAAGCTTTCTTT. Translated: CASSQDSGVTEAFF.

The CDR3, as DNA: TGTGCCAGTAGTCTAGTACACAACTCTGGAAACACCATATATTTT. This sequence encodes CASSLVHNSGNTIYF. The chain uses TRBV19 and TRBJ1-3, with no clear D. There are 15 residues in the CDR3. Per the germline V gene, CDR1 is LNHDA and CDR2 is SQIVND (reference sequence). Between the trimmed V and J ends, which lost 5 bases and 0 bases, there was a span of 11 bases. The whole variable domain, filled in from reference TRBV19 and TRBJ1-3, reads DGGITQSPKYLFRKEGQNVTLSCEQNLNHDAMYWYRQDPGQGLRLIYYSQIVNDFQKGDIAEGYSVSREKKESFPLTVTSAQKNPTAFYLCASSLVHNSGNTIYFGEGSWLTVV.

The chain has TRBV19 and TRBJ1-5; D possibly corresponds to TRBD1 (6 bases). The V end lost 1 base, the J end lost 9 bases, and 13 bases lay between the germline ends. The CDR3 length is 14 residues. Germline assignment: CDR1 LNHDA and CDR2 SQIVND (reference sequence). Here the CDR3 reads CASSIGAGARPQHF. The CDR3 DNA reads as TGTGCCAGTAGTATAGGGGCAGGGGCACGGCCCCAGCATTTT.

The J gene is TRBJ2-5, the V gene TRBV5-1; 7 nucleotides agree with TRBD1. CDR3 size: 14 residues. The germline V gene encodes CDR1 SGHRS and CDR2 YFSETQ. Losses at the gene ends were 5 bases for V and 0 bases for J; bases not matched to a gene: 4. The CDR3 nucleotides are TGCGCCAGCAGAACACAGGGGTACCAAGAGACCCAGTACTTC. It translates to CASRTQGYQETQYF. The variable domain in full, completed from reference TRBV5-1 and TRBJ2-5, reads KAGVTQTPRYLIKTRGQQVTLSCSPISGHRSVSWYQQTPGQGLQFLFEYFSETQRNKGNFPGRFSGRQFSNSRSEMNVSTLELGDSALYLCASRTQGYQETQYFGPGTRLLVL.

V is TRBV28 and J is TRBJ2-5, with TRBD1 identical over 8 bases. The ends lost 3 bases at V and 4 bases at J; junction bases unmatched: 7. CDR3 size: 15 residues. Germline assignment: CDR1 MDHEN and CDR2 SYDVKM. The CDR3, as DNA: TGTGCCAGCAGTTTTCTCCGGACAGGGCCAGAGACCCAGTACTTC. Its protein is CASSFLRTGPETQYF.

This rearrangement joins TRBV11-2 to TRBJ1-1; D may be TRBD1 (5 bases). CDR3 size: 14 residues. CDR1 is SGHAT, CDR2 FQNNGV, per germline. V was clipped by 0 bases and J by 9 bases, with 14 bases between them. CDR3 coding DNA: TGTGCCAGCAGCTTAGATGCGACGACAGCCCAAGCTTTCTTT. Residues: CASSLDATTAQAFF.

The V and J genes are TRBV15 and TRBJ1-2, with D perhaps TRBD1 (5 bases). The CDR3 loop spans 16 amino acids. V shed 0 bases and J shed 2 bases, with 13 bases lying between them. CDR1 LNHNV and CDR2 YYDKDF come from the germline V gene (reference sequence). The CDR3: CATSRDLVAGNYGYTF. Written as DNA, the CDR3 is TGTGCCACCAGCAGAGATCTCGTCGCAGGGAACTATGGCTACACCTTC.

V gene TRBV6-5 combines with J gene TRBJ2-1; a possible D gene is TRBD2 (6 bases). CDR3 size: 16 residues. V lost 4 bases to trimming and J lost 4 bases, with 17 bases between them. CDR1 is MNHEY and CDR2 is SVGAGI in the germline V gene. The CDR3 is CASSLGAGRRYNEQFF. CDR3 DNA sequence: TGTGCCAGCAGTTTGGGCGCGGGGAGAAGATACAATGAGCAGTTCTTC.

CDR3 in amino acids: CASSHEPRGGGANEKLFF. CDR3 coding DNA: TGCGCCAGCAGCCATGAGCCCCGCGGAGGAGGGGCAAATGAAAAACTGTTTTTT. The rearrangement uses TRBV4-1 and TRBJ1-4, with D possibly TRBD1 on 5 matching bases. Trimming cost V 3 bases and J 5 bases, with 22 bases left between them. The CDR3 contains 18 residues. Germline V gene lookup returns CDR1 MGHRA and CDR2 YSYEKL.

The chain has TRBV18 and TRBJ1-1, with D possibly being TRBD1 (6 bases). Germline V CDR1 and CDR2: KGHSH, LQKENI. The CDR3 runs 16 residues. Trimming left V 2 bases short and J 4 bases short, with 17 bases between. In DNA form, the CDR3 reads TGTGCCAGCTCACCAGTGGGGGGGCGGTCGGTCACTGAAGCTTTCTTT. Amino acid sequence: CASSPVGGRSVTEAFF.

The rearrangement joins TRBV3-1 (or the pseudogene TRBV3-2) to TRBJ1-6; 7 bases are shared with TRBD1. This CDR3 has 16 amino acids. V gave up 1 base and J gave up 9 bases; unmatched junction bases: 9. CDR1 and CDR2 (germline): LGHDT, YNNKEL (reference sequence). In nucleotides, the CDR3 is TGTGCCAGCAGCCAAGGCAGGGGGGTAGGTGGTTCACCCCTCCACTTT. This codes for CASSQGRGVGGSPLHF.

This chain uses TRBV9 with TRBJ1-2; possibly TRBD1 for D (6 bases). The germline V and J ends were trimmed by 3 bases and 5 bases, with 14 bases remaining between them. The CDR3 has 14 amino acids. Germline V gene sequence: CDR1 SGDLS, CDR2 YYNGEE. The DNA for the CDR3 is TGTGCCAGCAGCGGGGACACAAGAGGTTATGGCTACACCTTC. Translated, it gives CASSGDTRGYGYTF.

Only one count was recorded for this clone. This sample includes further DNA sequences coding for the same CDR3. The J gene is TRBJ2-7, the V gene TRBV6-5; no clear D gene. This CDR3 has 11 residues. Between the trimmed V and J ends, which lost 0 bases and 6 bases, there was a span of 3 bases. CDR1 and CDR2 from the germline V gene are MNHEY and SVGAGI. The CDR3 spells CASSYSSEQYF. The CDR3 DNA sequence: TGTGCCAGCAGTTACTCGAGCGAGCAGTACTTC.

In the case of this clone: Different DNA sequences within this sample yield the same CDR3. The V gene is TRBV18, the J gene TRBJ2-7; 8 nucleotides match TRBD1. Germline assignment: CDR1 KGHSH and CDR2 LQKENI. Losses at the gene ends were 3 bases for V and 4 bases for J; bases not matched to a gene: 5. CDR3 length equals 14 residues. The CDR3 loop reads CASSPGTGGYEQYF. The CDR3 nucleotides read TGTGCCAGCTCACCTGGGACAGGAGGGTACGAGCAGTACTTC.

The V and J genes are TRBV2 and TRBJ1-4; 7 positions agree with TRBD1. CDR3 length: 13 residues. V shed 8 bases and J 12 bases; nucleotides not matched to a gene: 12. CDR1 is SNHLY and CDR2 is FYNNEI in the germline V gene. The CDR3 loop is CASGLQGEGELFF. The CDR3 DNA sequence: TGTGCCAGCGGGTTGCAGGGGGAAGGAGAACTGTTTTTT. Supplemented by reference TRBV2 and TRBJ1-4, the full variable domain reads EPEVTQTPSHQVTQMGQEVILRCVPISNHLYFYWYRQILGQKVEFLVSFYNNEISEKSEIFDDQFSVERPDGSNFTLKIRSTKLEDSAMYFCASGLQGEGELFFGSGTQLSVL.